These 4 T cell receptor beta chains were all obtained from the same sample, sequenced in a study of T cell changes during pregnancy in multiple sclerosis. The protocol was immunoSEQ multiplex PCR, while the TCRdb copy is restricted to in-frame clones and leaves out a portion. Among over 50,000 clones listed, around 89% were seen once. The sequencing used peripheral blood, collected in the first trimester of pregnancy. These receptors all stem from a female donor in good health, enrolled as a control in a pregnancy study.

V gene TRBV2 combines with J gene TRBJ1-4; TRBD1 matches at 7 bases. This CDR3 has 17 amino acids. Trimming cost V 4 bases and J 4 bases; bases outside gene matches: 12. Germline-derived CDR1 and CDR2 are SNHLY and FYNNEI. The CDR3 region has the DNA TGTGCCAGCAGTGTGCCCCCGCCCGGGACAGTTAATGAAAAACTGTTTTTT. This encodes CASSVPPPGTVNEKLFF.

The V and J genes are TRBV19 and TRBJ2-1; possible D gene TRBD1, 6 bases. There are 13 residues in the CDR3. Between the trimmed V and J ends, which lost 7 bases and 4 bases, there was a span of 11 bases. Germline lookup yields CDR1 LNHDA and CDR2 SQIVND (reference sequence). CDR3 sequence (DNA): TGTGCCAGTACGGAACAGGGTTACAATGAGCAGTTCTTC. The encoded protein is CASTEQGYNEQFF.

The chain couples TRBV7-3 to TRBJ1-2; TRBD1 matches at 8 bases. Germline trimming cut 5 bases from V and 5 bases from J; bases unmatched to any gene: 4. CDR1 is SGHTA, CDR2 FQGTGA, per germline. The CDR3 extends over 13 amino acids. The CDR3 is CASSLGTGYGYTF. CDR3 coding DNA: TGTGCCAGCAGCCTCGGGACAGGTTATGGCTACACCTTC.

The rearrangement uses TRBV7-9 and TRBJ2-1; D is perhaps TRBD2 (5 bases). V lost 5 bases and J lost 7, with 9 bases in between. In germline, CDR1 is SEHNR, CDR2 FQNEAQ (reference sequence). The CDR3 sequence is 12 residues long. CDR3 protein: CASSRLYNEQFF. As DNA, the CDR3 is TGTGCCAGCAGCCGACTATATAATGAGCAGTTCTTC.